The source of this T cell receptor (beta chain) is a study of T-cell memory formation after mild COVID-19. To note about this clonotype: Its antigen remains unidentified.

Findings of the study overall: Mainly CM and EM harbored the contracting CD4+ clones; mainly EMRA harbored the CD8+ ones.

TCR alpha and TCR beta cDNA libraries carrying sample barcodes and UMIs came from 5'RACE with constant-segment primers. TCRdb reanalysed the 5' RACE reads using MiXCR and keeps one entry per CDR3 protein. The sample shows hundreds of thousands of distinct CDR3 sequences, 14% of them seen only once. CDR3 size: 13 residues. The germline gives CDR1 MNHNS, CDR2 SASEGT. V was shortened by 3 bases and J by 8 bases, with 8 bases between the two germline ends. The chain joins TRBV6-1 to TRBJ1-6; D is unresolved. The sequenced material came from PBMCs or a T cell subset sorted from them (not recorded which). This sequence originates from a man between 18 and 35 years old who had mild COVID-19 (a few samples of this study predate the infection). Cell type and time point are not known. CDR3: CASSDTADSPLHF. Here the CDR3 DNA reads TGTGCCAGCAGTGACACCGCCGATTCACCCCTCCACTTT.